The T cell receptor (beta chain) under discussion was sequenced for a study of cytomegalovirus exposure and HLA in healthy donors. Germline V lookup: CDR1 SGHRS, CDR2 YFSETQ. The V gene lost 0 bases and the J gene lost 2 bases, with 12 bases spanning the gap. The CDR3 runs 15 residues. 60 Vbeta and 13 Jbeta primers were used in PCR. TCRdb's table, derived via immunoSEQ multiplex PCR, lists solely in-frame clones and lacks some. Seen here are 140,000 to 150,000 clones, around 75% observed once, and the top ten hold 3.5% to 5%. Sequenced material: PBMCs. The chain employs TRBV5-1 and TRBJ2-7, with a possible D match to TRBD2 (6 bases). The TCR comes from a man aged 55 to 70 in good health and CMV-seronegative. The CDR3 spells CASSLEVAAAYEQYF. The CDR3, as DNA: TGCGCCAGCAGCTTGGAGGTAGCGGCCGCCTACGAGCAGTACTTC.